This entry lists 5 T cell receptor beta chains sequenced from one sample in a study of OX40 agonist ivuxolimab in advanced cancers. Assay: immunoSEQ multiplex PCR; the TCRdb copy retains only in-frame clones and omits some. The repertoire holds roughly 70,000 clones, 80% to 85% seen once, with approximately 2% in the top ten. Specimen: CD4+ or CD8+ T cells sorted from blood, collected in a trial of the OX40 agonist ivuxolimab. These receptors came from an adult with an advanced solid tumor such as melanoma, head and neck, liver or kidney cancer.

This clone was counted once. The chain employs TRBV5-1 and TRBJ1-3; D remains unclear. This CDR3 is 16 amino acids long. The germline CDR1 and CDR2 sequences are SGHRS and YFSETQ. V lost 6 bases to trimming and J lost 2 bases, with 18 bases between them. This chain's CDR3 is CASTDWVLEPGNTIYF. CDR3 nucleotide sequence: TGCGCCAGCACCGATTGGGTACTGGAACCTGGAAACACCATATATTTT.

This clone has a handful of counts. This sequence joins TRBV27 and TRBJ1-5; D not resolved. This CDR3 contains 12 residues. Between the trimmed V and J ends, which lost 8 bases and 2 bases, there was a span of 7 bases. From germline, CDR1 is MNHEY and CDR2 SMNVEV (reference sequence). The CDR3 bases are TGTGCCAGCGGGTCCCGCAATCAGCCCCAGCATTTT. Its translation is CASGSRNQPQHF.

V usage is TRBV25-1 and J usage is TRBJ1-6; D gene ambiguous. The CDR3 has 14 amino acids. The V end was cut by 2 bases, the J end by 9 bases, with 11 bases between. Germline V gene sequence: CDR1 MGHDK, CDR2 SYGVNS. CDR3 region: CASSERGGISPLHF. DNA of the CDR3: TGTGCCAGCAGTGAACGGGGTGGAATTTCACCCCTCCACTTT. The whole variable domain, filled in from reference TRBV25-1 and TRBJ1-6, reads EADIYQTPRYLVIGTGKKITLECSQTMGHDKMYWYQQDPGMELHLIHYSYGVNSTEKGDLSSESTVSRIRTEHFPLTLESARPSHTSQYLCASSERGGISPLHFGNGTRLTVT.

CDR3: CASKAGGLGELFF. DNA of the CDR3: TGTGCCAGCAAAGCGGGAGGGTTAGGGGAGCTGTTTTTT. This chain uses TRBV28 with TRBJ2-2, with 10 bases aligning to TRBD2. CDR1 and CDR2 (germline): MDHEN, SYDVKM. The CDR3 is made up of 13 amino acids. Losses at the gene ends were 7 bases for V and 8 bases for J; bases not matched to a gene: 4.

The rearrangement uses TRBV4-3 and TRBJ2-2; 10 positions match TRBD2. With V trimmed by 0 bases and J by 5 bases, 12 bases remained unmatched. CDR3 length equals 19 residues. Germline V lookup: CDR1 LGHNA, CDR2 YSLEER. The CDR3 nucleotides read TGCGCCAGCAGCCAAGATGGCGCAACTAGCGGGATGAGTACCGGGGAGCTGTTTTTT. Translated, it gives CASSQDGATSGMSTGELFF.